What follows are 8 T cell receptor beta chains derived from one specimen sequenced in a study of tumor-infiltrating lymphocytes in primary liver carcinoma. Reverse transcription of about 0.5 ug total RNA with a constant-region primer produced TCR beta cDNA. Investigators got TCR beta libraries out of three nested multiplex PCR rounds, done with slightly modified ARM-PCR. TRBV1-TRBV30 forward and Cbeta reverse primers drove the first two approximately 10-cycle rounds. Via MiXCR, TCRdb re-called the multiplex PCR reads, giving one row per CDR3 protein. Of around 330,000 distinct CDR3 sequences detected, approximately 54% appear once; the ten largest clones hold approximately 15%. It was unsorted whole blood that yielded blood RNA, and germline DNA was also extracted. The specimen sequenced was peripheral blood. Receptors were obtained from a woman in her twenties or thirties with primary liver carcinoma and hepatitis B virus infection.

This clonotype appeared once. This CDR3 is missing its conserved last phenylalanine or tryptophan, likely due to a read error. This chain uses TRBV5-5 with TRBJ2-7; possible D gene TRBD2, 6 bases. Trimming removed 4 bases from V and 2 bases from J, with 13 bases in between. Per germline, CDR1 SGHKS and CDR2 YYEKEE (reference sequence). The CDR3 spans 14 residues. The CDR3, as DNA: TGTGCCAGCAGCATGGGACTTTCCCCCTACGAGCAGTACCTC. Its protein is CASSMGLSPYEQYL.

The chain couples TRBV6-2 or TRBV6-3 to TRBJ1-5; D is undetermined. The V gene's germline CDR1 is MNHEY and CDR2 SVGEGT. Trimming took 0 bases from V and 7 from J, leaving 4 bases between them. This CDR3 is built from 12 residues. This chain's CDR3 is CASSYSWQPQHF. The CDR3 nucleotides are TGTGCCAGCAGTTACTCGTGGCAGCCCCAGCATTTT.

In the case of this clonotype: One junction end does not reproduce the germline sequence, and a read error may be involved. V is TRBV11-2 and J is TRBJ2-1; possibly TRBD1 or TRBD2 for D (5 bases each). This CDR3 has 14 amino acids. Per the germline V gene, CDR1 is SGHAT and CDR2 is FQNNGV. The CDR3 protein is CASSSTGGFNDQFF. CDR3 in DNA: TGTGCCAGCAGCTCAACAGGAGGTTTTAATGACCAGTTCTTC.

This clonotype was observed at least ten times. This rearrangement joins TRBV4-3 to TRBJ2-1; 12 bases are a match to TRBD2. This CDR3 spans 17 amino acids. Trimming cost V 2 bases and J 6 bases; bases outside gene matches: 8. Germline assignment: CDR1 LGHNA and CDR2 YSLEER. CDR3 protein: CASSQLSSGRARNEQFF. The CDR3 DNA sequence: TGCGCCAGCAGCCAACTCTCTAGCGGGAGGGCTCGCAATGAGCAGTTCTTC.

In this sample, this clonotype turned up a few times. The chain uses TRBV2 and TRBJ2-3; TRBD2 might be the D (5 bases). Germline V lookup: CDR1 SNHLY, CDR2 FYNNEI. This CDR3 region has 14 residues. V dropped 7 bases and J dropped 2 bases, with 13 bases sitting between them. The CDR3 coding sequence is TGTGCCAGCACTGGACTGGCTAACACAGATACGCAGTATTTT. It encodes CASTGLANTDTQYF.

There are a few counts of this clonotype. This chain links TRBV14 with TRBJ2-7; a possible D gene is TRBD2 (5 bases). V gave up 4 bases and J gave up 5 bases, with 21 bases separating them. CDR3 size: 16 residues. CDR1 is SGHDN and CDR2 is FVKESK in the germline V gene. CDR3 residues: CASSPLGSINEHEQYF. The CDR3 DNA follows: TGTGCCAGCAGCCCTCTGGGGAGTATTAACGAACACGAGCAGTACTTC.

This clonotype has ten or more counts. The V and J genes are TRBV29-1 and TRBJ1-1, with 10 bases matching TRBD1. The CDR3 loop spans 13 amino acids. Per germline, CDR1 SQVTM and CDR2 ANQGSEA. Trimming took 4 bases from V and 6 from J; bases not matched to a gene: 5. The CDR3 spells CSVGGTGEAEAFF. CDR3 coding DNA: TGCAGCGTTGGGGGGACAGGGGAAGCTGAAGCTTTCTTT.

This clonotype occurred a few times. The CDR3 is CSVAGGWPYNEQFF. CDR3 coding DNA: TGCAGCGTTGCGGGAGGGTGGCCCTACAATGAGCAGTTCTTC. J is TRBJ2-1 and V is TRBV29-1; 8 nucleotides match TRBD2. The J segment lost 2 bases and the V segment lost 4 bases, leaving 4 bases of the junction unmatched. The germline V gene has CDR1 SQVTM and CDR2 ANQGSEA. This CDR3 has 14 residues.